This T cell receptor beta chain was observed in a study of cytomegalovirus exposure and HLA in healthy donors. This clone has a single count. CDR1 ENHRY and CDR2 SYGVKD come from the germline V gene. V was cut by 8 bases and J by 0 bases, with 11 bases left in between. This CDR3 comprises 14 residues. The PCR contained 60 Vbeta and 13 Jbeta primers. The repertoire was sequenced with immunoSEQ multiplex PCR; TCRdb's copy has only in-frame clones and lacks some. Altogether roughly 100,000 clones are present, around 79% being singletons, with the ten largest covering under 6.5%. The sample consisted of PBMCs. V usage is TRBV10-3 and J usage is TRBJ1-3, with D possibly matching TRBD1 (5 bases). The sequence was obtained from a man aged 60 to 75 in good health and CMV-seropositive. The CDR3 protein is CAISGISSGNTIYF. In DNA, the CDR3 is TGTGCCATCTCAGGGATTAGCTCTGGAAACACCATATATTTT.